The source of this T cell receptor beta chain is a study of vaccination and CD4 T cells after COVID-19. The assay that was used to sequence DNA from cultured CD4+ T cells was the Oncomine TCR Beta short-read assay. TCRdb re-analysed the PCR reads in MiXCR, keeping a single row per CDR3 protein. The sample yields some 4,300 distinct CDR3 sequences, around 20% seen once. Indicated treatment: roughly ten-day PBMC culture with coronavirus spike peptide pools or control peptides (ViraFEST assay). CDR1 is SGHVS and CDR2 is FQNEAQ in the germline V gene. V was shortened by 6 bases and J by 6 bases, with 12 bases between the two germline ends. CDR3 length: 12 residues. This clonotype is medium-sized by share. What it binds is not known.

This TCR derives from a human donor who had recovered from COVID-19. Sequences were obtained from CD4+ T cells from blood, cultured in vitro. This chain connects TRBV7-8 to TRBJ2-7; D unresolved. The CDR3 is CASSTSVGEQYF. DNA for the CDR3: TGTGCCAGCAGTACCTCGGTTGGCGAGCAGTACTTC.